This T cell receptor (beta chain) appears in the sequencing data of a study of blood T cell repertoires in COVID-19. Looking at the study overall: Sites in the United States, Italy and Spain provided acute and convalescent COVID-19 samples.

Looked up from germline, CDR1 is LNHNV and CDR2 is YYDKDF (reference sequence). The CDR3 runs to 14 residues. The ends lost 5 bases at V and 9 bases at J; junction bases unmatched: 4. Some clones are missing from TCRdb's copy, which holds only in-frame ones; the method was immunoSEQ multiplex PCR. The table has about 48,000 clones, 82% seen once. The TCR comes from a man aged 40-50 years with acute or convalescent COVID-19. The sample consisted of peripheral blood. V gene TRBV15 combines with J gene TRBJ1-6; 10 bases fit TRBD1. The CDR3 here is CATSRDRGTSPLHF. The CDR3 region has the DNA TGTGCCACCAGCCGGGACAGGGGTACTTCACCCCTCCACTTT. Drawing the rest from reference TRBV15 and TRBJ1-6, the complete variable domain is DAMVIQNPRYQVTQFGKPVTLSCSQTLNHNVMYWYQQKSSQAPKLLFHYYDKDFNNEADTPDNFQSRRPNTSFCFLDIRSPGLGDTAMYLCATSRDRGTSPLHFGNGTRLTVT.